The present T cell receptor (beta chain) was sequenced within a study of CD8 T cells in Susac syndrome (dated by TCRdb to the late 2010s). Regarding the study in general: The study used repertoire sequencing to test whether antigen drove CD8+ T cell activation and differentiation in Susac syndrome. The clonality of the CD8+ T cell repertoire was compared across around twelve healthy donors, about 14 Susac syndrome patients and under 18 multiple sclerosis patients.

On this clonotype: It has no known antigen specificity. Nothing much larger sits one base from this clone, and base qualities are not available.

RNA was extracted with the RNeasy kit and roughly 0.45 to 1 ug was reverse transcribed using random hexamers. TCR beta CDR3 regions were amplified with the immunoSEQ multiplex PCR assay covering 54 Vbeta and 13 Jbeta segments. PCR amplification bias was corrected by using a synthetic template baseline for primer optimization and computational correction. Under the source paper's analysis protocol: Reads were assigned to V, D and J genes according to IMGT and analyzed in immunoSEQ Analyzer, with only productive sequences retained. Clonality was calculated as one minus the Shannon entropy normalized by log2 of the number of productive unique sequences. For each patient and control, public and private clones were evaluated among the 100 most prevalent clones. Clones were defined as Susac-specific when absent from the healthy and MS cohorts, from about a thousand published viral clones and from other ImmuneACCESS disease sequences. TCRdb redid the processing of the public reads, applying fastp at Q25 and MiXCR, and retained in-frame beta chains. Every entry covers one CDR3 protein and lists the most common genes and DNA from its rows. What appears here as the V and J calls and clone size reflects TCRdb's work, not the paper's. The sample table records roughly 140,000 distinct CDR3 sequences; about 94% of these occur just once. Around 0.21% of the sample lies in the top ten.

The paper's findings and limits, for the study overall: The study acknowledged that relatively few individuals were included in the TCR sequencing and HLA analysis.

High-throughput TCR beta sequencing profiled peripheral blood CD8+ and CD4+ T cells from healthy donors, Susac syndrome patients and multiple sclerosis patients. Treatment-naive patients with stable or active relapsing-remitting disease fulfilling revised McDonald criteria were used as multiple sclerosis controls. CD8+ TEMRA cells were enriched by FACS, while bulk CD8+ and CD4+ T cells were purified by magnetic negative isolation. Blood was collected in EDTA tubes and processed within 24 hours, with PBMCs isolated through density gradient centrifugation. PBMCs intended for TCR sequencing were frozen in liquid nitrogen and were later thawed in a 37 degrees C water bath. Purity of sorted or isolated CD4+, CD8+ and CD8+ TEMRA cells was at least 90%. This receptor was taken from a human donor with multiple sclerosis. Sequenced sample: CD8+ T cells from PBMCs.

The CDR3 sequence is CASSLAGTIIEQYF. The nucleotide sequence is given as TGTGCCAGCAGCTTGGCAGGGACTATCATCGAGCAGTACTTC. The chain uses TRBV5-6 and TRBJ2-7, with 7 bases aligning to TRBD2. V is trimmed back by 0 bases and J by 6 bases, and the junction contains 6 bases that no gene match accounts for. From the cysteine up to the phenylalanine, the CDR3 has a length of 14 residues. Solely the CDR3 DNA is kept, with 42 bases framed from the first base. The germline V gene sets CDR1 to SGHDT and CDR2 to YYEEEE.